The TCR beta chain under discussion was sequenced for a study of cytomegalovirus exposure and HLA in healthy donors. At the level of the study: The Caucasian-associated ancestry cluster held around 81% of 350 to 450 genotyped donors. Study results and limitations: Reports credit the classifier with highly specific, highly sensitive diagnosis of cytomegalovirus status. The number of N-insertions in an Asian-associated ancestry cluster was reportedly below the approximately 690-donor mean in a later analysis.

This clone was detected only once. What it binds is unknown. 60 Vbeta and 13 Jbeta primers were used in PCR. Generated by immunoSEQ multiplex PCR, the TCRdb table keeps only in-frame clones and is missing some. Altogether fewer than 100,000 clones are present, over 75% being singletons, with the ten largest covering approximately 4.4%. V lost 0 bases and J lost 2, with 4 bases in between. This CDR3 is built from 13 residues. Germline CDR1 and CDR2: SGHDN and FVKESK. The clonotype originates from a male donor in good health and CMV-seropositive. Sequences were obtained from PBMCs. The rearrangement uses TRBV14 and TRBJ1-1; the D is unclear. The chain's CDR3 is CASSQDRNTEAFF. DNA of the CDR3: TGTGCCAGCAGCCAAGATAGAAACACTGAAGCTTTCTTT.